Given below is one T cell receptor (beta chain) in context. Assay used: immunoSEQ multiplex PCR; TCRdb lists only in-frame clones, some missing. The table includes around 300,000 clones, about 88% detected once. Recruitment covered fewer than 25 US areas and drew participants whose ages spanned about 18 to 100 years. Cohorts were determined from participant-reported clinical history. Recovered participants had two consecutive negative NP/OP PCR tests, healthcare professional clearance, or symptom resolution. The record originates from a study of blood T cell repertoires in COVID-19. Overall study: COVID-19 samples collected from the United States, Italy and Spain covered acute and convalescent phases.

Germline V lookup: CDR1 SNHLY, CDR2 FYNNEI. This CDR3 has 15 amino acids. The trim removed 6 bases at V and 4 bases at J, leaving 9 bases unmatched. What was sequenced was PBMCs or T cells enriched from blood (not recorded which). This sequence joins TRBV2 and TRBJ2-3, with TRBD1 matching 8 bases. This sequence originates from a woman aged 45-65 years who had recovered from COVID-19. The CDR3 loop is CASRRRQGPADTQYF. In nucleotides, the CDR3 is TGTGCCAGCAGGAGAAGACAGGGGCCGGCAGATACGCAGTATTTT.